This TCR beta chain was observed in a study of T cell clones after liver transplantation. Repertoires were generated with immunoSEQ multiplex PCR, while TCRdb's copy carries only in-frame clones and drops some. This table holds some 7,900 clones, about 80% found once. Unstimulated PBMCs were sorted into CD3+CD4+ and CD3+CD8+ populations. The CDR3 consists of 15 residues. CDR1 MGHRA and CDR2 YSYEKL come from the germline V gene. Trimming cost V 1 base and J 2 bases, with 12 bases left between them. The sequence was obtained from a human donor who received a liver transplant. The sequencing used CD8+ T cells from blood, collected before liver transplant. J is TRBJ2-7 and V is TRBV4-1; possible D gene TRBD2, 6 bases. The CDR3 sequence is CASSQVGSGPYEQYF. CDR3 nucleotides: TGCGCCAGCAGCCAAGTGGGGAGCGGGCCCTACGAGCAGTACTTC.